The T cell receptor (beta chain) under discussion was sequenced for a study of beta chain features in type 1 diabetes. Study information: Patients did not differ from healthy donors in age, gender or cell yield. Regarding the study as a whole: Relative to healthy donors, patients appeared to have naive, central memory and Treg TCRB repertoires that were more similar. Within each of all four CD4+ subsets, Type 1 diabetes patients had TCRB CDR3s that were moderately but significantly shorter.

With regard to this clone: Its specificity is not known.

Trimming shortened V by 6 bases and J by 1 base, and 13 bases separated the two germline ends. CDR1 and CDR2 (germline): MNHEY, SMNVEV (reference sequence). The CDR3 is made up of 15 amino acids. All of the isolated RNA was reverse transcribed, so expressed TCRB transcripts were sequenced. Clones were sequenced by immunoSEQ multiplex PCR, and TCRdb holds only the in-frame ones, with some missing. The table has hundreds of thousands of clones, 15% to 17% seen once. This sequence originates from a man aged 18 to 35 in good health. The chain uses TRBV27 and TRBJ1-5, with D possibly matching TRBD1 (6 bases). Specimen: naive CD4+ T cells from blood. The CDR3 region has the DNA TGTGCCAGCAGGCCGGGACAAACCAGCAATCAGCCCCAGCATTTT. Translating gives CASRPGQTSNQPQHF.